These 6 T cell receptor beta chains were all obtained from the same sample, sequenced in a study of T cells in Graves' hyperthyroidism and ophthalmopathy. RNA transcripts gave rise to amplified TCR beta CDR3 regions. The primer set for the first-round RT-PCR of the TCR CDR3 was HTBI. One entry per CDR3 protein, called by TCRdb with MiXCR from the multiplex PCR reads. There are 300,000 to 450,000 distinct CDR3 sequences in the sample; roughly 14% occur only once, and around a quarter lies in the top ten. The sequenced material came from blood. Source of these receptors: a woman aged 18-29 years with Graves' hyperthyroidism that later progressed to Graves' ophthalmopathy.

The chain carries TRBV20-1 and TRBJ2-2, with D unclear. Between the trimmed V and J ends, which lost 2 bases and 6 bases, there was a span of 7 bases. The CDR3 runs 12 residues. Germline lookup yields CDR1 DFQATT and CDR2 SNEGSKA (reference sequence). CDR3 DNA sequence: TGCAGTGCTAGATTGGGCGCCGGGGAGCTGTTTTTT. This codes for CSARLGAGELFF.

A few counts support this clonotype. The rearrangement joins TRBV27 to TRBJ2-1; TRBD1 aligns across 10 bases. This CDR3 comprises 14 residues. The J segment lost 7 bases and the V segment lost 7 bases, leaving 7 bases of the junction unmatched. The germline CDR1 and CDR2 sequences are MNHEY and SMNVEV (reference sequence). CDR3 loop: CASILGQGGNEQFF. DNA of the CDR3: TGTGCCAGCATCCTTGGACAGGGGGGGAATGAGCAGTTCTTC.

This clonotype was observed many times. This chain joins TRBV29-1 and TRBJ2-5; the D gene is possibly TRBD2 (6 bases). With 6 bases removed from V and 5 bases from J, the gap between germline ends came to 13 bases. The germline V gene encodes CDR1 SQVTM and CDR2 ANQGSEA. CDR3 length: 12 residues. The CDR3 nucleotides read TGCAGCGTGTCGGAGGGTGCGGAGACCCAGTACTTC. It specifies CSVSEGAETQYF.

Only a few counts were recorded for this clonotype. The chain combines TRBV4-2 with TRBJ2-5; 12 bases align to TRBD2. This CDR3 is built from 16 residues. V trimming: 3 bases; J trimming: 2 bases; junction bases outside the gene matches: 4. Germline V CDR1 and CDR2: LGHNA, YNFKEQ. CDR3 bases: TGTGCCAGCAGCCAGGGAGGGACTAGCGGGCAAGAGACCCAGTACTTC. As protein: CASSQGGTSGQETQYF.

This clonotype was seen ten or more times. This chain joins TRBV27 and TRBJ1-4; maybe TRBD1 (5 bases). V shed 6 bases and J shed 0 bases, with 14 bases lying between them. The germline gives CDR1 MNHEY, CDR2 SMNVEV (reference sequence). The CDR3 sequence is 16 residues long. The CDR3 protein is CASSRTRVATNEKLFF. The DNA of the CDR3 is TGTGCCAGCAGCCGGACCAGGGTTGCAACTAATGAAAAACTGTTTTTT.

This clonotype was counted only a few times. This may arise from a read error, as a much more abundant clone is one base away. CDR3 sequence: CASSSQGAGVFATLYF. The CDR3 DNA sequence: TGTGCCAGCAGCTCCCAAGGGGCGGGAGTTTTTGCGACCCTGTACTTC. The rearrangement joins TRBV7-3 to TRBJ2-5, with 7 positions matching TRBD2. The CDR3 consists of 16 residues. The germline V gene has CDR1 SGHTA and CDR2 FQGTGA.